Following are 31 T cell receptor beta chains from one sample sequenced in a study of T-cell reconstitution after alpha-beta-depleted transplantation in children. Preparation of the TCRbeta library involved a method that used unique molecular identifiers. Each CDR3 protein is one row after TCRdb ran MiXCR on the PCR reads. The data contain some 240,000 distinct CDR3 sequences, more than 7.5% of them singletons. This specimen was PBMCs from the stem cell graft donor, taken from the stem cell graft. Receptors were obtained from a human donor who donated a stem cell graft to a child with SCID.

This clonotype was seen only a few times. The chain has TRBV5-4 and TRBJ2-1; 9 bases align to TRBD2. Germline CDR1 is SGHNT and CDR2 is YYREEE (reference sequence). V was pared by 0 bases and J by 9 bases, with 10 bases of the junction left unmatched. The CDR3 runs to 16 residues. CDR3 sequence: CASSLAFAGGLTEQFF. CDR3 DNA sequence: TGTGCCAGCAGCTTGGCCTTCGCGGGGGGGCTAACTGAGCAGTTCTTC.

In this sample, this clonotype turned up many times. This chain connects TRBV6-5 to TRBJ2-3; unclear D gene. CDR3 size: 16 residues. CDR1 MNHEY and CDR2 SVGAGI come from the germline V gene. V lost 2 bases to trimming and J lost 0 bases, with 12 bases between them. CDR3 DNA: TGTGCCAGCAGTTACAACGGCCAACCCAGCACAGATACGCAGTATTTT. This sequence encodes CASSYNGQPSTDTQYF.

This clonotype showed up many times. This chain joins TRBV5-1 and TRBJ1-2; D uncertain. Germline values: CDR1 SGHRS, CDR2 YFSETQ. Between the trimmed V and J ends, which lost 0 bases and 6 bases, there was a span of 12 bases. The CDR3 has 14 amino acids. CDR3 in DNA: TGCGCCAGCAGCTTGGGTTCCCTAAGGGATGGCTACACCTTC. This sequence encodes CASSLGSLRDGYTF.

This clonotype was recorded many times. The chain joins TRBV5-5 to TRBJ1-5; D might be TRBD1 (5 bases). The V end was cut by 2 bases, the J end by 2 bases, with 11 bases between. The CDR3 is made up of 15 amino acids. Germline CDR1 is SGHKS and CDR2 is YYEKEE (reference sequence). The CDR3 region has the DNA TGTGCCAGCAGCTTTAGGGGTACTGGCAATCAGCCCCAGCATTTT. Encoded protein: CASSFRGTGNQPQHF.

This clonotype was recorded many times. V gene TRBV7-2 combines with J gene TRBJ2-5, with TRBD2 as a possible D gene (6 bases). The V end lost 1 base, the J end lost 3 bases, and 15 bases lay between the germline ends. The CDR3 contains 16 residues. The germline V gene encodes CDR1 SGHTA and CDR2 FQGNSA. CDR3: CASSLVGGLAEETQYF. For the CDR3, the DNA is TGTGCCAGCAGCTTAGTTGGGGGGTTAGCAGAAGAGACCCAGTACTTC.

This clonotype was seen ten or more times. The chain recombines TRBV20-1 with TRBJ2-2; 10 positions match TRBD1. The V and J ends lost 5 bases and 4 bases, in that order; junction bases with no gene match: 4. The germline CDR1 and CDR2 sequences are DFQATT and SNEGSKA (reference sequence). The CDR3 runs to 14 residues. The CDR3 sequence is CSALGQGFTGELFF. The CDR3 region has the DNA TGCAGTGCTTTGGGACAGGGGTTCACCGGGGAGCTGTTTTTT.

This clonotype was seen at least ten times. The chain links TRBV20-1 to TRBJ2-1; 13 nucleotides match TRBD2. V gave up 5 bases and J gave up 4 bases; unmatched junction bases: 8. The germline CDR1 and CDR2 sequences are DFQATT and SNEGSKA (reference sequence). This CDR3 contains 16 residues. The CDR3 DNA follows: TGCAGTGCTCAACTAGCGGGGGGGCCTTCATACAATGAGCAGTTCTTC. Amino acids: CSAQLAGGPSYNEQFF.

The chain is built from TRBV12-3 or TRBV12-4 and TRBJ1-5; D gene unclear. Trimming pared 5 bases from V and 6 bases from J, leaving 14 bases between. The length of the CDR3 is 14 residues. DNA for the CDR3: TGTGCCAGCAGTGGCAGCGGATCCGGTCAGCCCCAGCATTTT. It is translated as CASSGSGSGQPQHF.

This clonotype occurred many times. The chain uses TRBV7-2 and TRBJ2-3; D is uncertain. The germline gives CDR1 SGHTA, CDR2 FQGNSA. Trimming took off 1 base at V and 2 bases at J, with 10 bases between the two ends. The CDR3 is made up of 15 amino acids. CDR3 amino acids: CASSLGPSVTDTQYF. The CDR3 coding sequence is TGTGCCAGCAGCTTAGGGCCGTCGGTCACAGATACGCAGTATTTT.

This chain joins TRBV3-1 and TRBJ2-5; 9 positions agree with TRBD1. The CDR3 covers 17 residues. Trimming took 0 bases from V and 2 from J; bases not matched to a gene: 7. Germline V gene sequence: CDR1 LGHDT, CDR2 YNNKEL (reference sequence). Here the CDR3 DNA reads TGTGCCAGCAGCCAAGAAGGTTGGGACAGGGCACAAGAGACCCAGTACTTC. It specifies CASSQEGWDRAQETQYF.

This clonotype was detected many times. V usage is TRBV5-1 and J usage is TRBJ1-1; a weak D match, TRBD1 (5 bases). From germline, CDR1 is SGHRS and CDR2 YFSETQ. Trimming left V 0 bases short and J 1 base short, with 10 bases between. The CDR3 runs to 15 residues. The CDR3 here is CASSLADRQNTEAFF. CDR3 DNA: TGCGCCAGCAGCTTGGCCGACAGACAGAACACTGAAGCTTTCTTT.

This clonotype has at least ten counts. The chain carries TRBV5-1 and TRBJ1-1; 9 bases fit TRBD1. Looked up from germline, CDR1 is SGHRS and CDR2 is YFSETQ. Trimming at V came to 4 bases and at J to 4 bases, leaving 14 bases not matched to a gene. CDR3 length: 17 residues. In nucleotides, the CDR3 is TGCGCCAGCAGCCCACCCGGGACAGGGCTAGGGGCCACTGAAGCTTTCTTT. Translation: CASSPPGTGLGATEAFF.

This clonotype came up many times. The V and J genes are TRBV5-1 and TRBJ2-1; D unclear. The CDR3 has 16 amino acids. Germline-derived CDR1 and CDR2 are SGHRS and YFSETQ. V lost 0 bases to trimming and J lost 0 bases, with 10 bases between them. CDR3 protein: CASSLGRESSYNEQFF. Written as DNA, the CDR3 is TGCGCCAGCAGCTTGGGTCGAGAGAGCTCCTACAATGAGCAGTTCTTC.

This clonotype turned up a few times. V is TRBV18 and J is TRBJ2-5, with 9 bases identical to TRBD2. Germline CDR1 is KGHSH and CDR2 is LQKENI. With 3 bases clipped from V and 0 bases from J, the junction kept 11 bases outside the gene matches. There are 18 residues in the CDR3. CDR3 nucleotides: TGTGCCAGCTCACCCATCTCGGCTAGCGGGGCGTACCAAGAGACCCAGTACTTC. It encodes CASSPISASGAYQETQYF. The variable domain in full, with the rest retrieved from reference TRBV18 and TRBJ2-5, is NAGVMQNPRHLVRRRGQEARLRCSPMKGHSHVYWYRQLPEEGLKFMVYLQKENIIDESGMPKERFSAEFPKEGPSILRIQQVVRGDSAAYFCASSPISASGAYQETQYFGPGTRLLVL.

This clonotype has more than one count but fewer than ten. V and J are TRBV5-1 and TRBJ2-1; TRBD2 agrees at 10 bases. CDR1 and CDR2 (germline): SGHRS, YFSETQ. This CDR3 spans 16 amino acids. Trimming at V came to 0 bases and at J to 6 bases, leaving 6 bases not matched to a gene. This chain's CDR3 is CASSLAVVAGGNEQFF. The CDR3 DNA reads TGCGCCAGCAGCTTGGCCGTGGTAGCGGGGGGCAATGAGCAGTTCTTC.

This chain uses TRBV11-2 with TRBJ2-2; perhaps TRBD1 as D (6 bases). V was clipped by 2 bases and J by 5 bases, with 12 bases between them. The CDR3 is 15 residues long. Germline V lookup: CDR1 SGHAT, CDR2 FQNNGV. CDR3 amino acids: CASSLQGIQTGELFF. The CDR3 DNA is TGTGCCAGCAGCTTACAGGGGATTCAGACCGGGGAGCTGTTTTTT.

This clonotype was observed at least ten times. The chain uses TRBV4-1 and TRBJ2-3, with D perhaps TRBD2 (5 bases). Looked up from germline, CDR1 is MGHRA and CDR2 is YSYEKL. V was cut by 0 bases and J by 1 base, with 20 bases left in between. The CDR3 consists of 19 residues. CDR3 sequence: CASSQESYGIIEGTDTQYF. In nucleotides, the CDR3 is TGCGCCAGCAGCCAAGAGTCATACGGGATTATCGAGGGCACAGATACGCAGTATTTT.

This clonotype was recorded at least ten times. The chain recombines TRBV24-1 with TRBJ2-2, with D possibly being TRBD1 (6 bases). The CDR3 sequence is 15 residues long. CDR1 and CDR2 from the germline V gene are KGHDR and SFDVKD. V was clipped by 2 bases and J by 6 bases, with 12 bases between them. DNA of the CDR3: TGTGCCACCAGTGATTACAGGGTCGGTGCCGGGGAGCTGTTTTTT. Translation gives CATSDYRVGAGELFF.

There are many counts of this clonotype. J is TRBJ2-1 and V is TRBV29-1; 13 bases match TRBD2. Trimming cost V 7 bases and J 7 bases; bases outside gene matches: 10. Germline CDR1 SQVTM, CDR2 ANQGSEA. The CDR3 is made up of 15 amino acids. CDR3 residues: CSANRLAGGMNEQFF. CDR3 in DNA: TGCAGCGCTAACCGACTAGCGGGGGGTATGAATGAGCAGTTCTTC.

This clonotype has at least ten counts. This chain links TRBV7-8 with TRBJ1-3, with 8 bases aligning to TRBD1. The J segment lost 0 bases and the V segment lost 3 bases, leaving 13 bases of the junction unmatched. This CDR3 is 19 amino acids long. Germline-derived CDR1 and CDR2 are SGHVS and FQNEAQ. The DNA of the CDR3 is TGTGCCAGCAGCTTGGGCCGGACAGGGAATATCCTCTCTGGAAACACCATATATTTT. Protein sequence: CASSLGRTGNILSGNTIYF.

This clonotype was detected ten times or more. The chain recombines TRBV12-3 or TRBV12-4 with TRBJ2-2; 7 bases fit TRBD1. With 4 bases clipped from V and 3 bases from J, the junction kept 8 bases outside the gene matches. The CDR3 spans 16 residues. The CDR3: CASSSSGRGYTGELFF. The CDR3 coding sequence is TGTGCCAGCAGTTCCTCGGGCAGGGGGTACACCGGGGAGCTGTTTTTT.

This rearrangement joins TRBV20-1 to TRBJ1-2; a possible D gene is TRBD1 (6 bases). The CDR3 is made up of 15 amino acids. CDR1 DFQATT and CDR2 SNEGSKA come from the germline V gene (reference sequence). The V gene lost 3 bases and the J gene lost 12 bases, with 26 bases spanning the gap. CDR3 amino acids: CSARAARKNLGGHTF. In DNA form, the CDR3 reads TGCAGTGCTAGGGCGGCCAGAAAGAACCTGGGGGGCCACACCTTC.

This clonotype was detected many times. The chain combines TRBV6-1 with TRBJ2-7; maybe TRBD1 (5 bases). The CDR3 extends over 14 amino acids. Germline V CDR1 and CDR2: MNHNS, SASEGT. The germline V and J ends were trimmed by 7 bases and 2 bases, with 15 bases remaining between them. The CDR3 nucleotides read TGTGCCAGCACTCCCGACAGATTACCCTACGAGCAGTACTTC. It translates to CASTPDRLPYEQYF.

This clonotype has a count of ten or more. This chain joins TRBV6-1 and TRBJ1-2; D not resolved. The CDR3 sequence is 13 residues long. CDR1 is MNHNS and CDR2 is SASEGT in the germline V gene. V dropped 5 bases and J dropped 8 bases, with 15 bases sitting between them. In DNA form, the CDR3 reads TGTGCCAGCAGTCCCCCCGAGGCTGGAGGCTACACCTTC. Amino acids: CASSPPEAGGYTF.

This clonotype was observed many times. The J gene is TRBJ2-6, the V gene TRBV27; the match to TRBD2 covers 11 bases. Trimming at V came to 6 bases and at J to 0 bases, leaving 7 bases not matched to a gene. Germline V CDR1 and CDR2: MNHEY, SMNVEV (reference sequence). The CDR3 sequence is 18 residues long. As DNA, the CDR3 is TGTGCCAGCAGACCTCTAGCGGGGGGCCGCTCTGGGGCCAACGTCCTGACTTTC. It translates to CASRPLAGGRSGANVLTF.

This clonotype was observed a few times. The chain employs TRBV2 and TRBJ2-3; the D call may be TRBD1 or TRBD2 (5 bases each). CDR1 SNHLY and CDR2 FYNNEI come from the germline V gene. The V end was cut by 3 bases, the J end by 6 bases, with 13 bases between. This CDR3 contains 14 residues. The chain's CDR3 is CASSERAGGDTQYF. Written as DNA, the CDR3 is TGTGCCAGCAGTGAGAGGGCTGGGGGTGATACGCAGTATTTT.

This clonotype was seen many times. The CDR3 here is CASRSGPFGNTGELFF. The CDR3 coding sequence is TGCGCCAGCAGGTCCGGGCCCTTCGGGAACACCGGGGAGCTGTTTTTT. The chain joins TRBV5-1 to TRBJ2-2; D is undetermined. CDR1 and CDR2 (germline): SGHRS, YFSETQ. The V end lost 5 bases, the J end lost 1 base, and 15 bases lay between the germline ends. This CDR3 spans 16 amino acids.

The table lists this clonotype with many counts. The gene calls are TRBV3-1 and TRBJ2-1; TRBD1 is a possible D gene (6 bases). V lost 1 base, J lost 4 bases, and 11 bases lay in between. The CDR3 loop spans 15 amino acids. Germline V gene lookup returns CDR1 LGHDT and CDR2 YNNKEL (reference sequence). CDR3 sequence: CASSQVGTRYNEQFF. As DNA, the CDR3 is TGTGCCAGCAGCCAAGTCGGGACACGGTACAATGAGCAGTTCTTC.

This clonotype has ten or more counts. The chain recombines TRBV20-1 with TRBJ1-6, with D perhaps TRBD1 (6 bases). Germline values: CDR1 DFQATT, CDR2 SNEGSKA (reference sequence). Trimming took off 5 bases at V and 6 bases at J, with 14 bases between the two ends. The CDR3 has 14 amino acids. The chain's CDR3 is CSAAPGTFNSPLHF. As DNA, the CDR3 is TGCAGTGCTGCCCCGGGGACATTTAATTCACCCCTCCACTTT.

This clonotype has a count of ten or more. This chain uses TRBV29-1 with TRBJ2-2; D may be TRBD1 or TRBD2 (5 bases each). The V and J ends lost 0 bases and 2 bases respectively, with 16 bases between them. The CDR3 has 17 amino acids. Germline CDR1 SQVTM, CDR2 ANQGSEA. CDR3 bases: TGCAGCGTTGAAGATAAAGGGGACCCAAGAAACACCGGGGAGCTGTTTTTT. As protein: CSVEDKGDPRNTGELFF.

This clonotype has at least ten counts. This chain joins TRBV7-6 and TRBJ2-7; 9 nucleotides match TRBD1. The CDR3 is 19 residues long. Germline V gene lookup returns CDR1 SGHVS and CDR2 FNYEAQ. V trimming: 5 bases; J trimming: 3 bases; junction bases outside the gene matches: 20. For the CDR3, the DNA is TGTGCCAGCAGCATACCCCAAGGAATCCGGGGGACAGGGTACTACGAGCAGTACTTC. It translates to CASSIPQGIRGTGYYEQYF. Variable domain in full (rest from reference TRBV7-6 and TRBJ2-7): GAGVSQSPRYKVTKRGQDVALRCDPISGHVSLYWYRQALGQGPEFLTYFNYEAQQDKSGLPNDRFSAERPEGSISTLTIQRTEQRDSAMYRCASSIPQGIRGTGYYEQYFGPGTRLTVT.